The clone carrying this T cell receptor (beta chain) was detected only once. The source of the sample is a study of blood T cell repertoires in COVID-19. Across the whole study: The origin of the acute and convalescent COVID-19 samples was the United States, Italy and Spain. T cells, B-cell-depleted T cells, or PBMCs provided the cDNA or gDNA that served as material.

Germline V gives CDR1 MNHEY, CDR2 SVGAGI. The germline V and J ends were trimmed by 4 bases and 4 bases, with 10 bases remaining between them. The CDR3 totals 13 residues. In the source study's methods: Researchers report that nucleated cell counts were estimated from reference gene primer amplification. Assay: immunoSEQ multiplex PCR; the TCRdb copy retains only in-frame clones and omits some. The DNA was the basis for D and trimming; V, J and clone size are from that table. Of 130,000 or so clones in the sample, 80% to 90% were seen once. What was sequenced was peripheral blood. The sequence was obtained from a woman between 50 and 59 years old with acute or convalescent COVID-19. This chain joins TRBV6-5 and TRBJ1-2; no firm D call. CDR3: CASSSPLSYGYTF. The CDR3 DNA sequence: TGTGCCAGCAGTTCCCCACTGTCCTATGGCTACACCTTC.